The source of this T cell receptor (beta chain) is a study of CD8 T cells in Susac syndrome. A quantity of about 0.5 to 1 ug RNA underwent reverse transcription using random hexamers. By means of immunoSEQ multiplex PCR, TCR beta CDR3 spanning 54 Vbeta and 13 Jbeta underwent amplification. A single record per CDR3 protein comes from TCRdb applying MiXCR to the immunoSEQ multiplex PCR reads. The repertoire includes 150,000 to 250,000 distinct CDR3 sequences, nearly 95% of them detected once, and 0.093% sits in the top ten. After removal of 5 bases from V and 6 bases from J, the junction contained 10 bases not matched to a gene. CDR1 DFQATT and CDR2 SNEGSKA come from the germline V gene (reference sequence). CDR3 length equals 14 residues. Sequencing targeted TCR beta in blood CD8+ and CD4+ T cells. It was treatment-naive patients with stable or active relapsing-remitting disease who made up the multiple sclerosis controls. Through negative isolation, CD4+ and CD8+ T cells were obtained, while TEMRA cells were enriched using FACS.

V is TRBV20-1 and J is TRBJ1-2; TRBD1 aligns across 9 bases. This receptor was identified in a human donor with multiple sclerosis. The sample consisted of CD4+ T cells from PBMCs. CDR3 in amino acids: CSALTGGWGHGYTF. As DNA, the CDR3 is TGCAGTGCTTTAACAGGGGGCTGGGGTCATGGCTACACCTTC.